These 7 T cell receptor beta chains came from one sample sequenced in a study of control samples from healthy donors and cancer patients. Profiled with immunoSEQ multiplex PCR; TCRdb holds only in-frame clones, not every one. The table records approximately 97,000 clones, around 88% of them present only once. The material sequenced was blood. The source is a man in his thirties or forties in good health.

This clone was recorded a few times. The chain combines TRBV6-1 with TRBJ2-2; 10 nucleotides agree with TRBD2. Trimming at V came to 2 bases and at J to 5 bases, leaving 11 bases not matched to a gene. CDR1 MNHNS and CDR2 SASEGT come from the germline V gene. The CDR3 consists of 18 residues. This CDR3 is CASSETQREGQRTGELFF. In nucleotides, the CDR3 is TGTGCCAGCAGTGAAACCCAGCGGGAGGGCCAGCGGACCGGGGAGCTGTTTTTT.

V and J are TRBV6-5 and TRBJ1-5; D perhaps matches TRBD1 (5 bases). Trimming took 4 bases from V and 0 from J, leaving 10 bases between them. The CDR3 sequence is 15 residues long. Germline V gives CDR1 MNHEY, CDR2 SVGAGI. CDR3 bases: TGTGCCAGCAGTTCACAGGCTAATAGCAATCAGCCCCAGCATTTT. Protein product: CASSSQANSNQPQHF.

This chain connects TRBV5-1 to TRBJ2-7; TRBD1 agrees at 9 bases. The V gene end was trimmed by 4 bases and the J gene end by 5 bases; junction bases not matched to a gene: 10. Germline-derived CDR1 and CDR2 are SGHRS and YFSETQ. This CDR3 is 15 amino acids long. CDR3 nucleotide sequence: TGCGCCAGCAGCCAAACTGGACAGGGGAACCACGAGCAGTACTTC. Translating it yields CASSQTGQGNHEQYF.

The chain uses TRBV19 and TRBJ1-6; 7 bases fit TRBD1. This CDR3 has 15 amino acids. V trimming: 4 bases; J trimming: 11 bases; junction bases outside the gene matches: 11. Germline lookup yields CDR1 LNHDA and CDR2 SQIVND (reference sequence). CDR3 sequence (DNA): TGTGCCAGTAGTACCGCCCGACAGGGCCAAACACCCCTCCACTTT. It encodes CASSTARQGQTPLHF.

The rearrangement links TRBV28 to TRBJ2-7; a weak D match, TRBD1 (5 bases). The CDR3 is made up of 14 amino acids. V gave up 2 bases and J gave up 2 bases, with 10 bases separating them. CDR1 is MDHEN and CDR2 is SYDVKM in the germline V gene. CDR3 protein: CASSLQTVAYEQYF. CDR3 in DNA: TGTGCCAGCAGTTTACAGACAGTAGCCTACGAGCAGTACTTC.

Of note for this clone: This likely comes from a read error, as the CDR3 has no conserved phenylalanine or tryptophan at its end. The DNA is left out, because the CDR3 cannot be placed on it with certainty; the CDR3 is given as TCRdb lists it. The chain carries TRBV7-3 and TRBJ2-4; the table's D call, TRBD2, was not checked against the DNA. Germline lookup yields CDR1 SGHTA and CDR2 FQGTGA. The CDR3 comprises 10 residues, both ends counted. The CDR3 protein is CASSPLGSSI.

CDR3 amino acids: CAWMSGSYNEQFF. CDR3 bases: TGTGCCTGGATGAGCGGCTCCTACAATGAGCAGTTCTTC. V and J are TRBV30 and TRBJ2-1; TRBD2 might be the D (5 bases). CDR3 length: 13 amino acids. Germline loops: CDR1 GTSNPN, CDR2 SVGIG (reference sequence). The V end lost 4 bases, the J end lost 0 bases, and 7 bases lay between the germline ends. The entire variable domain, with the rest obtained from reference TRBV30 and TRBJ2-1, is as follows: SQTIHQWPATLVQPVGSPLSLECTVEGTSNPNLYWYRQAAGRGLQLLFYSVGIGQISSEVPQNLSASRPQDRQFILSSKKLLLSDSGFYLCAWMSGSYNEQFFGPGTRLTVL.